This TCR beta chain is from a study of blood T cell repertoires in COVID-19 (TCRdb year 2020). At the level of the whole study: Collaborator samples came from the United States, Italy and Spain and covered acute and convalescent phases of COVID-19. The material from the prospective study consisted of cDNA or gDNA derived from T cells, B-cell-depleted T cells, or PBMCs. Nearly every sample came with metadata listing a de-identified subject ID, COVID-19 status, age in years and sex. Subjects who had been exposed to COVID-19, were actively infected with it, or had recovered from it provided the deeply sampled blood TCRbeta repertoires that made up the dataset. The repertoires were released in a freely available public database meant as a resource for research on the immune response to SARS-CoV-2. The samples were drawn from two sources: the first 160 participants of the ongoing ImmuneRACE study, and 1,200 or so subjects contributed by 6 global collaborators. HLA class I and class II types, where available, came from metadata supplied by the sample provider rather than from assay-based typing. The full study reports these points: Clinical and demographic metadata were provided uncurated, with the amount varying by source and participant.

The immunoSEQ Assay, a bias-controlled multiplex PCR, was used to amplify TCRbeta CDR3 regions from genomic DNA. From the authors' description of their analysis: Nucleated cell counts per sample were estimated from amplification of reference gene primers within the assay. Sequence reads were collapsed and filtered to measure the absolute abundance of every unique TCRbeta CDR3 rearrangement. Productive Simpson clonality was computed per sample as the square root of Simpson's diversity index over productive rearrangements. In TCRdb, the immuneACCESS table is reduced to in-frame sequences with V and J assigned. These tables do not hold every clone; where another copy was compared, an unresolved V gene accounts for under half, and the others remain unexplained. Clone size and the V and J calls come from that table; the DNA yielded D and trimming. The sample data list some 240,000 clones, and more than 65% of these were observed just once. The biggest ten clones account for 1.4% of the sample.

CDR1 and CDR2 are drawn from the germline V gene: SGHVT, SQSDAQ. Including the terminal cysteine and phenylalanine, the CDR3 comprises 14 residues. CDR3 DNA is the only sequence kept; it has 42 bases, read in frame from the first base. From V the trimming removes 4 bases and from J it removes 3 bases, while the gene matches leave 6 bases of the junction unaccounted for. About this clone: Its antigen remains undetermined. Base qualities were left out, and no much larger clone turns up one base away.

A second Seattle source provided samples from volunteer blood donors who had recovered from COVID-19. Whole blood was collected in K2EDTA tubes by collaborating institutions according to the institutions' own protocols. For TCRbeta analysis, collaborator samples were shipped as frozen whole blood, as isolated PBMCs, or as DNA extracted from either sample type. The receptor was derived from a woman in her forties who had recovered from COVID-19. Specimen: peripheral blood. The rearranged segments are TRBV7-4 and TRBJ2-7; 7 central nucleotides agree with TRBD1. The CDR3 region has the sequence CASSWTGPFYEQYF. Here is the DNA: TGTGCCAGCAGCTGGACAGGTCCGTTCTACGAGCAGTACTTC. Joined to the reference TRBV7-4 and TRBJ2-7 proteins, this CDR3 gives the full variable domain: GAGVSQSPRYKVAKRGRDVALRCDSISGHVTLYWYRQTLGQGSEVLTYSQSDAQRDKSGRPSGRFSAERPERSVSTLKIQRTEQGDSAVYLCASSWTGPFYEQYFGPGTRLTVT.